Below are 18 T cell receptor beta chains sequenced from a single sample in a study of cytomegalovirus exposure and HLA in healthy donors. This table comes from immunoSEQ multiplex PCR, and its TCRdb copy is limited to in-frame clones, with some not included. The sample has about 140,000 clones, approximately 84% seen once; the top ten hold about 1.5%. The sample consisted of PBMCs. These receptors were collected from a woman aged 25 to 45 in good health and CMV-seronegative.

This sequence joins TRBV2 and TRBJ1-1; D not certain. The CDR3 runs 14 residues. The V end was cut by 6 bases, the J end by 0 bases, with 11 bases between. Germline V gene data show CDR1 as SNHLY and CDR2 as FYNNEI. This CDR3 reads CASRDRGMNTEAFF. In nucleotides, the CDR3 is TGTGCCAGCAGGGACCGAGGGATGAACACTGAAGCTTTCTTT.

The genes are TRBV9 and TRBJ2-7, with TRBD1 as a possible D gene (7 bases). V was pared by 0 bases and J by 5 bases, with 18 bases between. The CDR3 sequence is 16 residues long. Germline lookup yields CDR1 SGDLS and CDR2 YYNGEE. The CDR3 DNA sequence: TGTGCCAGCAGCGTAGCTCTGGCAGGGGGGAAAAACGAGCAGTACTTC. Translating it yields CASSVALAGGKNEQYF.

The chain recombines TRBV11-2 with TRBJ2-5, with D possibly being TRBD2 (5 bases). The CDR3 consists of 15 residues. V was clipped by 1 base and J by 0 bases, with 9 bases between them. The germline V gene has CDR1 SGHAT and CDR2 FQNNGV. CDR3 bases: TGTGCCAGCAGCTTAGCGGGGAGAGACCAAGAGACCCAGTACTTC. It yields the protein CASSLAGRDQETQYF.

The chain carries TRBV19 and TRBJ1-5, with TRBD1 identical over 7 bases. Germline V gene data show CDR1 as LNHDA and CDR2 as SQIVND (reference sequence). The CDR3 contains 13 residues. J lost 5 bases, V lost 9 bases, and 7 bases had no gene match. CDR3 region: CASNRQGDQPQHF. CDR3 sequence (DNA): TGTGCCAGCAACAGGCAGGGGGATCAGCCCCAGCATTTT.

The genes are TRBV2 and TRBJ1-2; D call uncertain. CDR1 is SNHLY and CDR2 is FYNNEI in the germline V gene. This CDR3 is built from 12 residues. The V gene lost 1 base and the J gene lost 8 bases, with 8 bases spanning the gap. For the CDR3, the DNA is TGTGCCAGCAGTGAAGAACGGGGAGGCTACACCTTC. Translating gives CASSEERGGYTF.

The rearrangement uses TRBV4-2 and TRBJ1-1; 7 bases match TRBD1. Germline CDR1 and CDR2: LGHNA and YNFKEQ. This CDR3 is 15 amino acids long. V shed 3 bases and J 0 bases; nucleotides not matched to a gene: 4. CDR3 DNA: TGTGCCAGCAGCCAGAGACAGGGAATGAACACTGAAGCTTTCTTT. This encodes CASSQRQGMNTEAFF.

This chain links TRBV28 with TRBJ2-3; D gene ambiguous. The germline gives CDR1 MDHEN, CDR2 SYDVKM. This CDR3 comprises 13 residues. Trimming removed 8 bases from V and 2 bases from J, with 11 bases in between. The CDR3 nucleotides are TGTGCCAGCCGTGAGGCTATCACAGATACGCAGTATTTT. Translated: CASREAITDTQYF.

This clone has just one count. The rearrangement joins TRBV13 to TRBJ1-3, with 7 bases identical to TRBD1. The CDR3 sequence is 15 residues long. Germline V gives CDR1 PRHDT, CDR2 FYEKMQ (reference sequence). Trimming cost V 3 bases and J 3 bases; bases outside gene matches: 5. The CDR3 region is CASSFGGGGGNTIYF. CDR3 in DNA: TGTGCCAGCAGCTTCGGAGGGGGCGGTGGAAACACCATATATTTT.

The rearrangement links TRBV28 to TRBJ2-7; no reliable D call. V was pared by 8 bases and J by 0 bases, with 11 bases between. Germline CDR1 is MDHEN and CDR2 is SYDVKM. CDR3 length equals 13 residues. CDR3 in DNA: TGTGCCAGCGTCAGTCAATCCTCCTACGAGCAGTACTTC. Translation gives CASVSQSSYEQYF.

The chain combines TRBV7-6 with TRBJ1-5, with 9 bases identical to TRBD1. Germline CDR1 is SGHVS and CDR2 is FNYEAQ. This CDR3 contains 16 residues. V trimming: 4 bases; J trimming: 5 bases; junction bases outside the gene matches: 9. The CDR3 bases are TGTGCCAGCAGCTGCACGGGACAGGGAACGGATCAGCCCCAGCATTTT. Encoded protein: CASSCTGQGTDQPQHF.

The rearrangement joins TRBV4-1 to TRBJ2-1; the D gene is possibly TRBD2 (6 bases). Trimming removed 3 bases at V and 6 bases at J, with 15 bases between. Germline CDR1 and CDR2: MGHRA and YSYEKL. CDR3 length equals 15 residues. CDR3 sequence (DNA): TGCGCCAGCAGCCACACAGCCAACGGGGGCAATGAGCAGTTCTTC. As protein: CASSHTANGGNEQFF.

CDR3 in DNA: TGTGCCAGCAGCGAGGGGAAAGGGTCCCTCTACGAGCAGTACTTC. This sequence encodes CASSEGKGSLYEQYF. V is TRBV9 and J is TRBJ2-7; D is perhaps TRBD1 (5 bases). The V end lost 3 bases, the J end lost 3 bases, and 16 bases lay between the germline ends. The CDR3 is 15 residues long. Germline CDR1 and CDR2: SGDLS and YYNGEE.

This rearrangement joins TRBV6-5 to TRBJ1-5; 9 bases are a match to TRBD1. Per germline, CDR1 MNHEY and CDR2 SVGAGI. This CDR3 has 13 residues. J lost 6 bases, V lost 6 bases, and 3 bases had no gene match. CDR3 in amino acids: CASSRDRAQPQHF. CDR3 coding DNA: TGTGCCAGCAGCAGGGACAGGGCTCAGCCCCAGCATTTT.

Here the CDR3 DNA reads TGCAGCGTTGAAAGCCAGGGTGAGGGGGCATACAATGAGCAGTTCTTC. It is translated as CSVESQGEGAYNEQFF. V and J are TRBV29-1 and TRBJ2-1; 7 bases line up with TRBD1. There are 16 residues in the CDR3. V shed 2 bases and J 4 bases; nucleotides not matched to a gene: 11. The germline V gene has CDR1 SQVTM and CDR2 ANQGSEA.

In this sample, this clone turned up a few times. The chain recombines TRBV19 with TRBJ2-3; 8 nucleotides line up with TRBD2. Germline V gives CDR1 LNHDA, CDR2 SQIVND (reference sequence). V shed 3 bases and J 8 bases; nucleotides not matched to a gene: 13. The CDR3 extends over 16 amino acids. The CDR3 bases are TGTGCCAGTAGTATGTCTCCAGCGGGGGTGGTAGGTACGCAGTATTTT. Amino acids: CASSMSPAGVVGTQYF.

The chain couples TRBV29-1 to TRBJ1-1, with 7 bases fitting TRBD1. Germline trimming cut 6 bases from V and 2 bases from J; bases unmatched to any gene: 6. Looked up from germline, CDR1 is SQVTM and CDR2 is ANQGSEA. This CDR3 comprises 13 residues. The CDR3 protein is CSVLRGINTEAFF. In DNA form, the CDR3 reads TGCAGCGTACTCAGGGGGATAAACACTGAAGCTTTCTTT.

The J gene is TRBJ2-2, the V gene TRBV15; D is unclear. The CDR3 loop spans 12 amino acids. Between the trimmed V and J ends, which lost 5 bases and 6 bases, there was a span of 7 bases. CDR1 LNHNV and CDR2 YYDKDF come from the germline V gene (reference sequence). The CDR3 DNA reads as TGTGCCACCAGCCGACTTGCCGGGGAGCTGTTTTTT. Translation: CATSRLAGELFF. The variable domain in full, with the rest retrieved from reference TRBV15 and TRBJ2-2, is DAMVIQNPRYQVTQFGKPVTLSCSQTLNHNVMYWYQQKSSQAPKLLFHYYDKDFNNEADTPDNFQSRRPNTSFCFLDIRSPGLGDTAMYLCATSRLAGELFFGEGSRLTVL.

In nucleotides, the CDR3 is TGTGCCAGCGACCGGGGTCTTAATGAAAAACTGTTTTTT. Its protein is CASDRGLNEKLFF. The genes are TRBV2 and TRBJ1-4, with no clear D. The V end lost 8 bases, the J end lost 4 bases, and 11 bases lay between the germline ends. In germline, CDR1 is SNHLY, CDR2 FYNNEI. The CDR3 has 13 amino acids.